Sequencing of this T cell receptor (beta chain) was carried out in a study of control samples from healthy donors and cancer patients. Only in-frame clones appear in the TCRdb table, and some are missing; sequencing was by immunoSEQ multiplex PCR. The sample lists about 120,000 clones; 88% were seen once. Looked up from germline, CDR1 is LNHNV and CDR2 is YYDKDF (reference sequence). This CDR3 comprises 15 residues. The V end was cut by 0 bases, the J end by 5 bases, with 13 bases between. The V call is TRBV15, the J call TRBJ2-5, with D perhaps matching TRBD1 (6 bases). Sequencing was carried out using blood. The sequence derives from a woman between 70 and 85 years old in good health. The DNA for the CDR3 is TGTGCCACCAGCAGAGAATATAGAAGGGGGGAGACCCAGTACTTC. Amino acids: CATSREYRRGETQYF.